The clone carrying this TCR beta chain occurred once. Clones were read by immunoSEQ multiplex PCR, and TCRdb kept only the in-frame ones, dropping some. The table records fewer than 300,000 clones, approximately 86% of them present only once. Followed longitudinally, the Seattle patients had been enrolled during active infection. The germline gives CDR1 MGHRA, CDR2 YSYEKL. This CDR3 is built from 15 residues. Deletions cut 4 bases from V and 2 bases from J, with 15 bases between. The record originates from a study of blood T cell repertoires in COVID-19. In the study overall: Sites across the United States, Italy and Spain contributed samples from acute and convalescent COVID-19. T cells, B-cell-depleted T cells, or PBMCs provided the cDNA or gDNA that served as material.

This sequence originates from a human donor with COVID-19, enrolled during active disease. The donor label of this sample is uncertain. The source material was peripheral blood. The rearrangement joins TRBV4-1 to TRBJ2-7; no definite D call. CDR3 protein: CASSRRCRYPYEQYF. The CDR3 nucleotides read TGCGCCAGCAGCCGCCGGTGCAGGTATCCCTACGAGCAGTACTTC.